This is a list of T cell receptor beta chains from one sample in a study of blood T cell repertoires in COVID-19. Some clones are missing from TCRdb's copy, which holds only in-frame ones; the method was immunoSEQ multiplex PCR. Of some 41,000 clones detected, approximately 90% appear once; the ten largest clones hold around 5%. What was sequenced was peripheral blood. These receptors were taken from a human donor in a cohort sampled during active COVID-19. The CDR3 runs from the conserved cysteine through the conserved F or W. Fields, in order: J gene, clone size, D gene, V gene, CDR3 DNA, CDR3 protein. The D gene is left open where the match is weak. Some rows have no size entry. The others give once, few or many, or a class for an expanded clone.

j_call: TRBJ2-3
clone_size: -
d_call: -
v_call: TRBV5-1
cdr3_nt: TGCGCCAGCAGCTCAACAGGCACAGATACGCAGTATTTT
cdr3_aa: CASSSTGTDTQYF

j_call: TRBJ2-1
clone_size: -
d_call: -
v_call: TRBV9
cdr3_nt: TGTGCCAGCAGCGTCGACAGGACCCGCCCTGGAAATGAGCAGTTCTTC
cdr3_aa: CASSVDRTRPGNEQFF

j_call: TRBJ2-1
clone_size: -
d_call: TRBD2
v_call: TRBV30
cdr3_nt: TGTGCCTGGAGTGTCGGACTAGCGGACAATGAGCAGTTCTTC
cdr3_aa: CAWSVGLADNEQFF

j_call: TRBJ2-1
clone_size: -
d_call: TRBD2
v_call: TRBV2
cdr3_nt: TGTGCCAGCAGTGATTGGAGCGGGGGGCGTATAAATGAGCAGTTCTTC
cdr3_aa: CASSDWSGGRINEQFF

j_call: TRBJ2-1
clone_size: -
d_call: TRBD1
v_call: TRBV5-4
cdr3_nt: TGTGCCAGCAGATTGGACAGGGCGAACAATGAGCAGTTCTTC
cdr3_aa: CASRLDRANNEQFF

j_call: TRBJ2-5
clone_size: -
d_call: -
v_call: TRBV7-8
cdr3_nt: TGTGCCAGCAGCTTAGCCTGGACAGACCAAGAGACCCAGTACTTC
cdr3_aa: CASSLAWTDQETQYF

j_call: TRBJ1-3
clone_size: -
d_call: TRBD1
v_call: TRBV29-1
cdr3_nt: TGCAGCACCAGGACAGGAGGAAACACCATATATTTT
cdr3_aa: CSTRTGGNTIYF

j_call: TRBJ1-2
clone_size: once
d_call: -
v_call: TRBV11-2
cdr3_nt: TGTGCCAGCAGCTTTTTGGGCACGGGAAACTATGGCTACACCTTC
cdr3_aa: CASSFLGTGNYGYTF

j_call: TRBJ2-6
clone_size: -
d_call: TRBD1
v_call: TRBV7-9
cdr3_nt: TGTGCCAGCAGCTTAAGTGGCAGGGGGCTTGCTGGGGCCAACGTCCTGACTTTC
cdr3_aa: CASSLSGRGLAGANVLTF

j_call: TRBJ2-2
clone_size: -
d_call: TRBD2
v_call: TRBV5-1
cdr3_nt: TGCGCCAGCAGCCTACTACTAGCGGGGGGGAACACCGGGGAGCTGTTTTTT
cdr3_aa: CASSLLLAGGNTGELFF

j_call: TRBJ1-6
clone_size: -
d_call: TRBD1
v_call: TRBV18
cdr3_nt: TGTGCCAGCTCACCCGGACAGGCCGATAATTCACCCCTCCACTTT
cdr3_aa: CASSPGQADNSPLHF

j_call: TRBJ1-5
clone_size: -
d_call: -
v_call: TRBV4-3
cdr3_nt: TGCGCCAGCAGCCAAGATCCACCGGGAAGCAGCAATCAGCCCCAGCATTTT
cdr3_aa: CASSQDPPGSSNQPQHF

j_call: TRBJ1-2
clone_size: -
d_call: TRBD1
v_call: TRBV10-3
cdr3_nt: TGTGCCATCAGTGTGGGACAGGATAACTATGGCTACACCTTC
cdr3_aa: CAISVGQDNYGYTF

j_call: TRBJ2-1
clone_size: -
d_call: TRBD2
v_call: TRBV5-1
cdr3_nt: TGCGCCAGCAGCTTAGGGTCGGGGGGGCCCTACAATGAGCAGTTCTTC
cdr3_aa: CASSLGSGGPYNEQFF

j_call: TRBJ1-1
clone_size: -
d_call: TRBD1
v_call: TRBV18
cdr3_nt: TGTGCCAGCTCGCCGGGACAGCAGAACACTGAAGCTTTCTTT
cdr3_aa: CASSPGQQNTEAFF

j_call: TRBJ1-2
clone_size: -
d_call: -
v_call: TRBV12-3/TRBV12-4
cdr3_nt: TGTGCCAGCAGTTTAGAACAGGGTGATGGCTACACCTTC
cdr3_aa: CASSLEQGDGYTF

j_call: TRBJ2-7
clone_size: -
d_call: TRBD2
v_call: TRBV30
cdr3_nt: TGTGCCTCGGATAGCGGGAGGGCCTTCGAGCAGTACTTC
cdr3_aa: CASDSGRAFEQYF

j_call: TRBJ2-2
clone_size: -
d_call: -
v_call: TRBV9
cdr3_nt: TGTGCCAGCAGCGTAGTAGCGGCGGGGGCAACGGAGCTGTTTTTT
cdr3_aa: CASSVVAAGATELFF

j_call: TRBJ2-3
clone_size: -
d_call: -
v_call: TRBV5-4
cdr3_nt: TGTGCCAGCAGCCCCGGGACTGTAACAGATACGCAGTATTTT
cdr3_aa: CASSPGTVTDTQYF

j_call: TRBJ2-2
clone_size: -
d_call: TRBD1
v_call: TRBV5-6
cdr3_nt: TGTGCCAGCAGTAGTTTATCGGCGACAGGGGGAAATACCGGGGAGCTGTTTTTT
cdr3_aa: CASSSLSATGGNTGELFF

j_call: TRBJ2-3
clone_size: -
d_call: TRBD1
v_call: TRBV5-1
cdr3_nt: TGCGCCAGCAGCTTGGAAGGGACAGGGAGCACAGATACGCAGTATTTT
cdr3_aa: CASSLEGTGSTDTQYF

j_call: TRBJ2-7
clone_size: -
d_call: -
v_call: TRBV7-8
cdr3_nt: TGTGCCAGCAGCTTATTCGAGGGTGAGCAGTACTTC
cdr3_aa: CASSLFEGEQYF

j_call: TRBJ2-3
clone_size: -
d_call: -
v_call: TRBV19
cdr3_nt: TGTGCCAGTAGTCCTCGGGGTACAGATACGCAGTATTTT
cdr3_aa: CASSPRGTDTQYF